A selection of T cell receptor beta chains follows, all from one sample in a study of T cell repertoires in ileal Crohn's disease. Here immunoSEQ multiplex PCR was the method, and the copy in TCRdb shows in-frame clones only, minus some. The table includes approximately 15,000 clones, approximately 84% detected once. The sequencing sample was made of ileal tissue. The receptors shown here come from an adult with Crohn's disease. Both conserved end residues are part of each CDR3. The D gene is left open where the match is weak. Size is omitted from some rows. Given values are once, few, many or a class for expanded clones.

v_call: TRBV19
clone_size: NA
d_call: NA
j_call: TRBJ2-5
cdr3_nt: TGTGCCAGTAGCCAATTTGGCCAGAGACAAGAGACCCAGTACTTC
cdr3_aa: CASSQFGQRQETQYF

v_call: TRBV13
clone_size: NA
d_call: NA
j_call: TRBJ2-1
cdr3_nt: TGTGCCAGCAGCCCCACCCGTATAGTCTACAATGAGCAGTTCTTC
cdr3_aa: CASSPTRIVYNEQFF

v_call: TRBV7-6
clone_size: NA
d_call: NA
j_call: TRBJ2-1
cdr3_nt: TGTGCCAGCAGCCTAGAATGGGGGGCCGTATCCTACAATGAGCAGTTCTTC
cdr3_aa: CASSLEWGAVSYNEQFF

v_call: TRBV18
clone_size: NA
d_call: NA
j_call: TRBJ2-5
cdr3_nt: TGTGCCAGAACCCCGGAGAGGGGGACCCAGTACTTC
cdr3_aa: CARTPERGTQYF

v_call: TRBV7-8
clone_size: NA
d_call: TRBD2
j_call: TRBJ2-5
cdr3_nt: TGTGCCAGCAGGCCCCGAATGGGGATTTCTAGCGGGGGGGAGACCCAGTACTTC
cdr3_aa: CASRPRMGISSGGETQYF

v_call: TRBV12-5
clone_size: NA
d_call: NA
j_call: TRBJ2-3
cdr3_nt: TGTGCTAGTGGTAGCAGTGGGATCACAGATACGCAGTATTTT
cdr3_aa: CASGSSGITDTQYF

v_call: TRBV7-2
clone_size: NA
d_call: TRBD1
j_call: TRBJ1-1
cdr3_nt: TGTGCCAGCAGCCCTCAGCAGGGGGCCACTGAAGCTTTCTTT
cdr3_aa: CASSPQQGATEAFF

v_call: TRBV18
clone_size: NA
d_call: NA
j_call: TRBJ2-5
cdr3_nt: TGTGCCAGCTCACCTCTAGGTGGCGGATCGCCCCAAGAGACCCAGTACTTC
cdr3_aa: CASSPLGGGSPQETQYF

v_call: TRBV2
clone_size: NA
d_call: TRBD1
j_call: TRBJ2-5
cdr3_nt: TGTGCCAGCAATCCGGACAGGGGCGAGACCCAGTACTTC
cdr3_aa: CASNPDRGETQYF

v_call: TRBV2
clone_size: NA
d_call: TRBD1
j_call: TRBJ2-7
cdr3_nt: TGTGCCAGCAGTGGGGCAGGGGGCAACGAGCAGTACTTC
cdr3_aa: CASSGAGGNEQYF

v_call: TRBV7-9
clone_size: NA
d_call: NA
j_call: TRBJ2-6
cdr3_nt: TGTGCCAGCAGCCGAGCCCTCTCTGGGGCCAACGTCCTGACTTTC
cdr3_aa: CASSRALSGANVLTF

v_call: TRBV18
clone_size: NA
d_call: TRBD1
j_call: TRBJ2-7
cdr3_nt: TGTGCCAGCTCACCAGGGGGACAGAGAAATTACGAGCAGTACTTC
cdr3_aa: CASSPGGQRNYEQYF

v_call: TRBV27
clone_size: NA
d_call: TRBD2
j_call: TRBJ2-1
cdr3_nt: TGTGCCAGCCGAGCGGGACTGAACTACAATGAGCAGTTCTTC
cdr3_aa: CASRAGLNYNEQFF

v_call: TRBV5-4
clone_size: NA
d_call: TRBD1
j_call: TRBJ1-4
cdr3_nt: TGTGCCAGCAGCTCGGTTGGAGGGACAGTTGAAAAACTGTTTTTT
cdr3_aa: CASSSVGGTVEKLFF

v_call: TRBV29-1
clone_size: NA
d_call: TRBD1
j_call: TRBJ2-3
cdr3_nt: TGCAGCGTGGAGAGGACAGGGCCGGGGGATACGCAGTATTTT
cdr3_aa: CSVERTGPGDTQYF

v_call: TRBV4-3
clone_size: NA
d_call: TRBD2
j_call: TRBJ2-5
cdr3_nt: TGCGCCAGCAGCCAGGGGACTAGCGGGAGTGCAGAGACCCAGTACTTC
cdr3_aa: CASSQGTSGSAETQYF

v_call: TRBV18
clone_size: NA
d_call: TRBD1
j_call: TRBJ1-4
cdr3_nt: TGTGCCAGCTCACCACCGGCCACAGGGGTTCGGGAAAAACTGTTTTTT
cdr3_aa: CASSPPATGVREKLFF

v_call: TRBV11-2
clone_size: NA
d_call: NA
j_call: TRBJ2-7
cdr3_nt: TGTGCCAGCAGCTTTGCGTACGAGCAGTACTTC
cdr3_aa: CASSFAYEQYF

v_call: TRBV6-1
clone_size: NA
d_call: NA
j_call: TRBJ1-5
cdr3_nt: TGTGCCAGCAGTGAAATAGGAACCTCAAGGGGGTTTCAGCCCCAGCATTTT
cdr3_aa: CASSEIGTSRGFQPQHF

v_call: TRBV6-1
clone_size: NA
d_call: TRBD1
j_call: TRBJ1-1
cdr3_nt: TGTGCCAGCACACAGGGGATAACAACCTTTGAAGCTTTCTTT
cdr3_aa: CASTQGITTFEAFF

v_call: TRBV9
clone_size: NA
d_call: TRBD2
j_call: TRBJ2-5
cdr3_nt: TGTGCCAGCAGCCCCGGGACTAGGGGCCAAGAGACCCAGTACTTC
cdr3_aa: CASSPGTRGQETQYF

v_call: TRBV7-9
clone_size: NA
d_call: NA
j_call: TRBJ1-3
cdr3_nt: TGTGCCAGCAGCTCCCCCCGCGCCGGGGATGTTGGAAACACCATATATTTT
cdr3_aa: CASSSPRAGDVGNTIYF

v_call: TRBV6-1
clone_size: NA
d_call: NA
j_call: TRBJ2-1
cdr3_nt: TGTGCCAGCAGTGAAGCGCTGCGCGGTAGCTCCTACAATGAGCAGTTCTTC
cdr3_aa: CASSEALRGSSYNEQFF

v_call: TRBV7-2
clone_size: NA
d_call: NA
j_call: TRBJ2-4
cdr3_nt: TGTGCCAGCAGCTTAGGTGTCCAGGGGCACATTCAGTACTTC
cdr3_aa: CASSLGVQGHIQYF

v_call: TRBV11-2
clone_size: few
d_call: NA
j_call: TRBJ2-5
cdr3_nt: TGTGCCAGCAGCTTAGATGGTGGGGACACCCAGTACTTC
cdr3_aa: CASSLDGGDTQYF

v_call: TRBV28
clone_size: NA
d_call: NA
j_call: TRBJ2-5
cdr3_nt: TGTGCCAGCAGTTTAGGACTGGGGCTAGGCCAAGAGACCCAGTACTTC
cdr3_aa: CASSLGLGLGQETQYF

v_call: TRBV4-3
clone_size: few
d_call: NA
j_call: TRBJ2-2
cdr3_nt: TGCGCCAGCAGCCAAGAAGCGCGACTACCGACCGGGGAGCTGTTTTTT
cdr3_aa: CASSQEARLPTGELFF

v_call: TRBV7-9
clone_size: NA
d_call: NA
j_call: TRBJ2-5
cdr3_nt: TGTGCCAGCAGCTTCGGAGGACAAGAGACCCAGTACTTC
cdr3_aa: CASSFGGQETQYF

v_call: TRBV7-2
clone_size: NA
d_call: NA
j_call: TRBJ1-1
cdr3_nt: TGTGCCAGCAGTCCAGGGCCGCGAGCTTTCTTT
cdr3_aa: CASSPGPRAFF

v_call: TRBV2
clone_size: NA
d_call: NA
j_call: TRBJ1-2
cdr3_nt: TGTGCCAGCGCGTTGGGGGATTATGGCTACACCTTC
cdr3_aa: CASALGDYGYTF

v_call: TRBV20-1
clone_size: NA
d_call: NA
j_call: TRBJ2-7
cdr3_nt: TGCAGTGCTAGAGGGACCTACGAGCAGTACTTC
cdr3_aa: CSARGTYEQYF

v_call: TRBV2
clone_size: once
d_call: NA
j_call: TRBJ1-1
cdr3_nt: TGTGCCAGCAGTAGCGTAGGGAACACTGAAGCTTTCTTT
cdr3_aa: CASSSVGNTEAFF

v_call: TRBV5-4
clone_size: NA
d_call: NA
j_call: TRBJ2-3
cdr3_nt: TGTGCCAGCAGTTCTCTAGCTTCCAGCACAGATACGCAGTATTTT
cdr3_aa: CASSSLASSTDTQYF

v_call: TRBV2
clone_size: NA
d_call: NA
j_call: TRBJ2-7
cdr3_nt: TGTGCCAGCAGTGTGGATGGGACTCCCGTAACCTACGAGCAGTACTTC
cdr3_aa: CASSVDGTPVTYEQYF

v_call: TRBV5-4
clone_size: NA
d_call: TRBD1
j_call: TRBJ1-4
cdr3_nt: TGTGCCAGCAGCTTGAACAGGGGAATAGATGAAAAACTGTTTTTT
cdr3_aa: CASSLNRGIDEKLFF

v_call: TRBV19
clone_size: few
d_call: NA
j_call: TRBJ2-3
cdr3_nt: TGTGCCAGTAGTGGGGGCGGGGGAAAGGGCGATACGCAGTATTTT
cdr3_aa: CASSGGGGKGDTQYF

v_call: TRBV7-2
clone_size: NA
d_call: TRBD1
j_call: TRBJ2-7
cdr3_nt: TGTGCCAGCAGCTTAGATCCTGACAGGGCCGAGCAGTACTTC
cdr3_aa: CASSLDPDRAEQYF

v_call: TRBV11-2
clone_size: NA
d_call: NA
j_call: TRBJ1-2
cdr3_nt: TGTGCCAGCAGCGGGGACCTCAAGCGGGCTGGCTACACCTTC
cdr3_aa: CASSGDLKRAGYTF

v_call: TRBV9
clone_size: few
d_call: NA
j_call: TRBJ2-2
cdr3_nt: TGTGCCAGCAGCGTGCGACAAACGACCGGGGAGCTGTTTTTT
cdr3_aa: CASSVRQTTGELFF

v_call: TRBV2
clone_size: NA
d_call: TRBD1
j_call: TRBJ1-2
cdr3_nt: TGTGCCAGCAGTCCGACCGGGACAGGGGAAGGCTATGGCTACACCTTC
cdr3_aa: CASSPTGTGEGYGYTF

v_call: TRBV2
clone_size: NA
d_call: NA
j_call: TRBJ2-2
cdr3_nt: TGTGCCAGCAGGCCTCCTGTTGACGGGGAGCTGTTTTTT
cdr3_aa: CASRPPVDGELFF

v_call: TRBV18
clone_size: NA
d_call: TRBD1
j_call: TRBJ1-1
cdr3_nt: TGTGCCAGCTCGCAGGGGGGGTTGACTGAAGCTTTCTTT
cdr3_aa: CASSQGGLTEAFF

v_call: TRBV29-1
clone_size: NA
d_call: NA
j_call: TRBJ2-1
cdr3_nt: TGCAGCGTTGGAGATTATGAGCAGTTCTTC
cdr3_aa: CSVGDYEQFF

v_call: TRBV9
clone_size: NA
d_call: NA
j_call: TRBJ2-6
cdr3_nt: TGTGCCAGCAGCTCCGTAGCGTCTGGGGCCAACGTCCTGACTTTC
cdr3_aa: CASSSVASGANVLTF

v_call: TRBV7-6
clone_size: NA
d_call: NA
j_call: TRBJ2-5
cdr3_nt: TGTGCCAGCAGCTTAGGGGCGGGGCGGGTGTCAGAGACCCAGTACTTC
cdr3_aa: CASSLGAGRVSETQYF

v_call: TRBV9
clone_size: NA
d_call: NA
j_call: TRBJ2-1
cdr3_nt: TGTGCCAGCAGCCCGGCCTACAATGAGCAGTTCTTC
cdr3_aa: CASSPAYNEQFF

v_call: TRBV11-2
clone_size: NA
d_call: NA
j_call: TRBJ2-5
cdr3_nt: TGTGCCAGCAGCTTAGTGCTTGGGATGGGGGAGACCCAGTACTTC
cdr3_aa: CASSLVLGMGETQYF

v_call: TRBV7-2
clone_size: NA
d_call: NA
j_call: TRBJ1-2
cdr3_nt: TGTGCCAGCAGCTTAACAGGGAGTCGTGGCTACACCTTC
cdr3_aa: CASSLTGSRGYTF

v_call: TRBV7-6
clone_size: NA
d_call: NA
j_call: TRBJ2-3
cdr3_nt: TGTGCCAGCAGCTTAGTGATAGGGATTGGGTCAGATACGCAGTATTTT
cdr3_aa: CASSLVIGIGSDTQYF

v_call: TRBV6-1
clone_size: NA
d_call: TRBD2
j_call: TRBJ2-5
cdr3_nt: TGTGCCAGCGGCCAACTAGCGGGGGACGAGACCCAGTACTTC
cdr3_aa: CASGQLAGDETQYF

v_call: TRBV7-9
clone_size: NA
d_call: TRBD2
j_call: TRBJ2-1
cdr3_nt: TGTGCCAGCAGCACCCGGGAGCGGGAGGGGAACAATGAGCAGTTCTTC
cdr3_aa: CASSTREREGNNEQFF

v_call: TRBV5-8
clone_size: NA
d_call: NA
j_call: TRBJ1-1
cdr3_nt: TGTGCCAGCAGCTTGCAACGGAATGAAGCTTTCTTT
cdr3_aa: CASSLQRNEAFF

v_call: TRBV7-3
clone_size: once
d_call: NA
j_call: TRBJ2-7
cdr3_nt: TGTGCCAGCAGCTTAAGTACAGGTCGAGAGTACGAGCAGTACTTC
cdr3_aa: CASSLSTGREYEQYF

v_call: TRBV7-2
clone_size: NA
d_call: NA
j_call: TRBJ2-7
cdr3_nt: TGTGCCAGCAGCTTAGACGGGCCTACACTCACCTACGAGCAGTACTTC
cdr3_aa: CASSLDGPTLTYEQYF

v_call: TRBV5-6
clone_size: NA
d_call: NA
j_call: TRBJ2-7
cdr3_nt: TGTGCCAGCAGCTCCTCTCCAAATTCCTACGAGCAGTACTTC
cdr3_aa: CASSSSPNSYEQYF

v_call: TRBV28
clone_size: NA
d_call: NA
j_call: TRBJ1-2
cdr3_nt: TGTGCCAGCAGATTCGCAAATCTGGTTACAGGGCGGAACTATGGCTACACCTTC
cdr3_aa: CASRFANLVTGRNYGYTF

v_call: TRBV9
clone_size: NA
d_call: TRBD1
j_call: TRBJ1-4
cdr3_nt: TGTGCCAGCAGCGTATCGACAGGGGTAGGGGCTAATGAAAAACTGTTTTTT
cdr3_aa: CASSVSTGVGANEKLFF

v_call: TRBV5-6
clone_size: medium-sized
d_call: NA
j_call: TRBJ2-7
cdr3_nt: TGTGCCAGCAGCTTGGGGCTCTACGAGCAGTACTTC
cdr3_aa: CASSLGLYEQYF

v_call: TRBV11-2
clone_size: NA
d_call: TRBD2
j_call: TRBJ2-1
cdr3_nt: TGTGCCAGCAGCAGACAGCGGGAGCCTCTCAATGAGCAGTTCTTC
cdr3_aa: CASSRQREPLNEQFF